This T cell receptor (beta chain) was observed in a study of blood T cell repertoires in COVID-19. Clones were sequenced by immunoSEQ multiplex PCR, and TCRdb holds only the in-frame ones, with some missing. The repertoire holds over 200,000 clones, with 88% as singletons. CDR3 length: 15 residues. V gave up 3 bases and J gave up 6 bases; unmatched junction bases: 5. Germline CDR1 is SGDLS and CDR2 is YYNGEE. The source material was PBMCs or T cells enriched from blood (not recorded which). This sequence originates from a middle-aged woman with acute COVID-19. V gene TRBV9 combines with J gene TRBJ2-2; 10 positions agree with TRBD2. CDR3 in DNA: TGTGCCAGCAGCGCCATCGGGACTAGCGCCGGGGAGCTGTTTTTT. It yields the protein CASSAIGTSAGELFF. Supplemented by reference TRBV9 and TRBJ2-2, the full variable domain reads DSGVTQTPKHLITATGQRVTLRCSPRSGDLSVYWYQQSLDQGLQFLIQYYNGEERAKGNILERFSAQQFPDLHSELNLSSLELGDSALYFCASSAIGTSAGELFFGEGSRLTVL.